This TCR beta chain is drawn from a study of blood T cell repertoires in COVID-19. TCRdb's table, derived via immunoSEQ multiplex PCR, lists solely in-frame clones and lacks some. This sample carries some 350,000 clones, over 75% of them seen once, and the ten largest clones take around 3%. Recovered status applied to Cohort 3 donors who had two consecutive negative PCRs. It also applied to those with clearance or with symptom resolution. Remarks on this clone: The identical CDR3 is also encoded by other nucleotide sequences in the sample.

The sequenced sample consisted of PBMCs or T cells enriched from blood (not recorded which). The source of this sequence is a woman between 25 and 40 years old who had recovered from COVID-19.

CDR3 loop: CASSTGTESYEQYF. The CDR3 nucleotides are TGTGCCAGCAGTACCGGGACAGAATCCTACGAGCAGTACTTC. V usage is TRBV28 and J usage is TRBJ2-7, with 7 positions matching TRBD1. Germline CDR1 MDHEN, CDR2 SYDVKM. Losses at the gene ends were 5 bases for V and 1 base for J; bases not matched to a gene: 5. The CDR3 totals 14 residues.